These 24 T cell receptor beta chains were sequenced from one sample in a study of blood T cell repertoires in COVID-19 (dated by TCRdb to 2019 to 2021). Library construction relied on the immunoSEQ multiplex PCR assay. The immuneACCESS repertoire file appears here via TCRdb, limited to in-frame rearrangements. These files lack a portion of the clones; in checked studies, under half of the deficit traces to unresolved V genes, and the cause of the others is not known. The sample yields approximately 210,000 clones; around 88% were counted once. The ten biggest clones cover 7.5% to 9% of the sample. Sample: peripheral blood. Receptors were obtained from a woman aged 50 to 60 with acute or convalescent COVID-19.

V usage is TRBV10-3 and J usage is TRBJ1-3, with 7 bases aligning to TRBD1. Germline CDR1 reads ENHRY; CDR2 reads SYGVKD. The CDR3 extends over 14 amino acids. V was pared by 7 bases and J by 2 bases, with 5 bases of the junction left unmatched. The CDR3 here is CAITDRVPGNTIYF. DNA for the CDR3: TGTGCCATCACCGACAGGGTTCCTGGAAACACCATATATTTT.

This sequence joins TRBV2 and TRBJ2-3; TRBD2 matches at 9 bases. CDR3 length: 15 amino acids. With 7 bases clipped from V and 2 bases from J, the junction kept 7 bases outside the gene matches. Per germline, CDR1 SNHLY and CDR2 FYNNEI. CDR3 residues: CASKGLASPTDTQYF. CDR3 DNA sequence: TGTGCCAGCAAGGGACTAGCCTCGCCCACAGATACGCAGTATTTT.

The chain joins TRBV24-1 to TRBJ2-3, with 8 bases that match TRBD2. Germline V gene lookup returns CDR1 KGHDR and CDR2 SFDVKD. The V segment lost 2 bases and the J segment 6 bases; nucleotides outside the gene matches: 6. The CDR3 is made up of 15 amino acids. CDR3 sequence: CATSDYGLADDTQYF. CDR3 nucleotide sequence: TGTGCCACCAGTGATTACGGACTAGCCGACGATACGCAGTATTTT.

This clone was picked up one time. The V gene is TRBV9, the J gene TRBJ2-2, with TRBD1 matching over 10 bases. Germline lookup yields CDR1 SGDLS and CDR2 YYNGEE. V shed 3 bases and J 7 bases; nucleotides not matched to a gene: 9. The CDR3 extends over 16 amino acids. The CDR3 protein is CASSARDRGGYGELFF. In DNA, the CDR3 is TGTGCCAGCAGCGCCCGGGACAGGGGTGGTTACGGGGAGCTGTTTTTT.

The chain couples TRBV28 to TRBJ1-4; D is unclear. Germline V gives CDR1 MDHEN, CDR2 SYDVKM. V shed 7 bases and J shed 0 bases, with 12 bases lying between them. The CDR3 extends over 15 amino acids. The CDR3 here is CASNGRSATNEKLFF. DNA of the CDR3: TGTGCCAGCAATGGCCGATCAGCAACTAATGAAAAACTGTTTTTT.

The chain has TRBV28 and TRBJ2-5; possible D gene TRBD2, 6 bases. With 8 bases removed from V and 4 bases from J, the gap between germline ends came to 17 bases. The CDR3 is made up of 14 amino acids. Germline CDR1 is MDHEN and CDR2 is SYDVKM. The CDR3 sequence: CASGPGVIGETQYF. The CDR3 DNA is TGTGCCAGCGGTCCGGGGGTTATAGGAGAGACCCAGTACTTC.

This chain uses TRBV19 with TRBJ2-2; 12 bases are a match to TRBD2. Unmatched junction bases numbered 7, after V lost 5 bases and J lost 0 bases. This CDR3 comprises 18 residues. Germline V lookup: CDR1 LNHDA, CDR2 SQIVND (reference sequence). CDR3 nucleotide sequence: TGTGCCAGTAGTGTCCCGGGACTAGCGGGCGCGAACACCGGGGAGCTGTTTTTT. Amino acids: CASSVPGLAGANTGELFF.

V and J are TRBV4-1 and TRBJ1-1; 9 nucleotides line up with TRBD1. Germline CDR1 MGHRA, CDR2 YSYEKL. CDR3 length: 15 residues. Trimming at V came to 0 bases and at J to 5 bases, leaving 4 bases not matched to a gene. CDR3 nucleotide sequence: TGCGCCAGCAGCCAAGACGACAGGGGGTGGACTGAAGCTTTCTTT. Its protein is CASSQDDRGWTEAFF.

The V gene is TRBV19, the J gene TRBJ1-2; tentative D call: TRBD1 (6 bases). CDR1 LNHDA and CDR2 SQIVND come from the germline V gene (reference sequence). The CDR3 consists of 13 residues. Trimming took 5 bases from V and 3 from J, leaving 10 bases between them. The CDR3 spells CASSLQGHYGYTF. In DNA, the CDR3 is TGTGCCAGTAGTCTACAGGGACACTATGGCTACACCTTC.

This chain links TRBV5-6 with TRBJ2-7; TRBD2 matches at 8 bases. CDR3 length equals 15 residues. Germline CDR1 is SGHDT and CDR2 is YYEEEE. Trimming took 0 bases from V and 4 from J; bases not matched to a gene: 6. The CDR3 bases are TGTGCCAGCAGCTTGGATGGTAGCGGGAAGTACGAGCAGTACTTC. Its protein product is CASSLDGSGKYEQYF. The variable domain in full, with the rest retrieved from reference TRBV5-6 and TRBJ2-7, is DAGVTQSPTHLIKTRGQQVTLRCSPKSGHDTVSWYQQALGQGPQFIFQYYEEEERQRGNFPDRFSGHQFPNYSSELNVNALLLGDSALYLCASSLDGSGKYEQYFGPGTRLTVT.

There are a few counts of this clone. The rearrangement joins TRBV10-1 to TRBJ2-7, with D possibly TRBD2 on 6 matching bases. The CDR3 runs 12 residues. Deletions cut 6 bases from V and 6 bases from J, with 12 bases between. Germline CDR1 and CDR2: WNHNN and SYGVQD (reference sequence). The CDR3 protein is CASSPGAGEQYF. As DNA, the CDR3 is TGCGCCAGCAGCCCGGGAGCGGGCGAGCAGTACTTC.

The rearrangement joins TRBV7-9 to TRBJ1-1; D unclear. The germline CDR1 and CDR2 sequences are SEHNR and FQNEAQ (reference sequence). Deletions cut 5 bases from V and 5 bases from J, with 12 bases between. The CDR3 totals 13 residues. CDR3 sequence: CASSPGSTTEAFF. The CDR3, as DNA: TGTGCCAGCAGCCCCGGGAGTACAACTGAAGCTTTCTTT.

The count of this clone is one. For the CDR3, the DNA is TGTGCCAGCAGGCCCGGACAGGGGAACTCCTACGAGCAGTACTTC. This codes for CASRPGQGNSYEQYF. The chain combines TRBV5-4 with TRBJ2-7; TRBD1 matches at 9 bases. Losses at the gene ends were 5 bases for V and 0 bases for J; bases not matched to a gene: 6. The CDR3 extends over 15 amino acids. Germline V gives CDR1 SGHNT, CDR2 YYREEE (reference sequence). The whole variable domain, filled in from reference TRBV5-4 and TRBJ2-7, reads ETGVTQSPTHLIKTRGQQVTLRCSSQSGHNTVSWYQQALGQGPQFIFQYYREEENGRGNFPPRFSGLQFPNYSSELNVNALELDDSALYLCASRPGQGNSYEQYFGPGTRLTVT.

This clone appeared a single time. The chain recombines TRBV7-9 with TRBJ1-1; 7 nucleotides line up with TRBD1. CDR1 is SEHNR and CDR2 is FQNEAQ in the germline V gene (reference sequence). The CDR3 sequence is 12 residues long. Written as DNA, the CDR3 is TGTAGGCTTCCAGGGGGTAATACTGAAGCTTTCTTT. Protein product: CRLPGGNTEAFF.

The chain links TRBV12-3 or TRBV12-4 to TRBJ2-5, with D possibly being TRBD2 (5 bases). The CDR3 totals 13 residues. The V end lost 3 bases, the J end lost 4 bases, and 9 bases lay between the germline ends. The CDR3 coding sequence is TGTGCCAGCAGTTTGAGGGCGTCAGAGACCCAGTACTTC. Translating gives CASSLRASETQYF.

This clone was observed once. This sequence joins TRBV11-3 and TRBJ2-1, with 12 bases fitting TRBD2. The V and J ends lost 5 bases and 6 bases, in that order; junction bases with no gene match: 5. There are 15 residues in the CDR3. Germline V gives CDR1 SGHNT, CDR2 YENEEA. The CDR3 loop reads CASSRLAGDLNEQFF. The DNA for the CDR3 is TGTGCCAGCAGCCGACTAGCGGGAGATCTCAATGAGCAGTTCTTC. The full variable domain, with the rest looked up from reference TRBV11-3 and TRBJ2-1, is EAGVVQSPRYKIIEKKQPVAFWCNPISGHNTLYWYLQNLGQGPELLIRYENEEAVDDSQLPKDRFSAERLKGVDSTLKIQPAELGDSAVYLCASSRLAGDLNEQFFGPGTRLTVL.

This clone was observed a few times. The V gene is TRBV2, the J gene TRBJ1-5; D gene unclear. Looked up from germline, CDR1 is SNHLY and CDR2 is FYNNEI. The CDR3 contains 13 residues. V gave up 6 bases and J gave up 4 bases, with 10 bases separating them. The chain's CDR3 is CASRREVNQPQHF. CDR3 nucleotide sequence: TGTGCCAGCAGGAGGGAGGTAAATCAGCCCCAGCATTTT.

This rearrangement joins TRBV6-2 or TRBV6-3 to TRBJ2-3; TRBD1 is a possible D gene (6 bases). V lost 6 bases, J lost 1 base, and 14 bases lay in between. Germline CDR1 and CDR2: MNHEY and SVGEGT. CDR3 size: 15 residues. The CDR3, as DNA: TGTGCCAGCAGCACAGGGTCTCTAGGCACAGATACGCAGTATTTT. Protein sequence: CASSTGSLGTDTQYF.

J is TRBJ1-2 and V is TRBV10-2; maybe TRBD1 (5 bases). The germline V and J ends were trimmed by 9 bases and 8 bases, with 19 bases remaining between them. Germline lookup yields CDR1 WSHSY and CDR2 SAAADI. There are 13 residues in the CDR3. CDR3 in amino acids: CARPGSPRGGYTF. CDR3 sequence (DNA): TGCGCCAGGCCGGGCTCTCCCCGGGGGGGCTACACCTTC.

This chain joins TRBV5-6 and TRBJ1-5, with 8 positions matching TRBD1. This CDR3 spans 14 amino acids. Losses at the gene ends were 4 bases for V and 6 bases for J; bases not matched to a gene: 6. From germline, CDR1 is SGHDT and CDR2 YYEEEE. The DNA for the CDR3 is TGTGCCAGCAGCCTACAGGGGGGTGGTCAGCCCCAGCATTTT. Amino acid sequence: CASSLQGGGQPQHF.

This clone occurred once. The chain carries TRBV10-1 and TRBJ2-7, with 8 bases matching TRBD1. CDR3 size: 14 residues. Germline V gene data show CDR1 as WNHNN and CDR2 as SYGVQD (reference sequence). Trimming at V came to 2 bases and at J to 2 bases, leaving 2 bases not matched to a gene. DNA of the CDR3: TGCGCCAGCAGTGAGGACAGGGGCCCCTACGAGCAGTACTTC. The encoded protein is CASSEDRGPYEQYF.

The J gene is TRBJ2-1, the V gene TRBV18; possible D gene TRBD2, 6 bases. The ends were cut back, 2 bases at V and 0 bases at J, with 11 bases in the middle. The CDR3 spans 16 residues. The germline V gene encodes CDR1 KGHSH and CDR2 LQKENI. CDR3 sequence: CASSPSHGSSYNEQFF. CDR3 coding DNA: TGTGCCAGCTCACCATCGCACGGGAGCTCCTACAATGAGCAGTTCTTC. The variable domain in full, with the rest retrieved from reference TRBV18 and TRBJ2-1, is NAGVMQNPRHLVRRRGQEARLRCSPMKGHSHVYWYRQLPEEGLKFMVYLQKENIIDESGMPKERFSAEFPKEGPSILRIQQVVRGDSAAYFCASSPSHGSSYNEQFFGPGTRLTVL.

This rearrangement joins TRBV18 to TRBJ2-1; TRBD1 aligns across 7 bases. The germline V gene has CDR1 KGHSH and CDR2 LQKENI. CDR3 size: 14 residues. V was clipped by 2 bases and J by 11 bases; unmatched bases: 9. In nucleotides, the CDR3 is TGTGCCAGCTCACCAGACACAGGGGCTCCCCAGCAGTTCTTC. Encoded protein: CASSPDTGAPQQFF.

J is TRBJ2-7 and V is TRBV27, with D hard to call. Trimming shortened V by 5 bases and J by 3 bases, and 11 bases separated the two germline ends. The CDR3 sequence is 13 residues long. Germline loops: CDR1 MNHEY, CDR2 SMNVEV (reference sequence). The chain's CDR3 is CASSGTAFYEQYF. CDR3 bases: TGTGCCAGCAGTGGTACAGCCTTCTACGAGCAGTACTTC.